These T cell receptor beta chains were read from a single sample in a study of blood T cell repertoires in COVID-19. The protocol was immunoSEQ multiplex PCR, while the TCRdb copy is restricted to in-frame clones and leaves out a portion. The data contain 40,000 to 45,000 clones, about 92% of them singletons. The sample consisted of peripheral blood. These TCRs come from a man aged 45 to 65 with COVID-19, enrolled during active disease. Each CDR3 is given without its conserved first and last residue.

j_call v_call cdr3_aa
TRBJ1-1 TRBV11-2 ASRVGTGDLNTEAF
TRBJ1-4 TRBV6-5 ASRRRVGDNEKLF
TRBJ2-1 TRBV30 AWSVVQGTEQF
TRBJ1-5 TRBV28 ASSFDRGRDSNQPQH
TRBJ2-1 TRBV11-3 ASSLGLERGGDNEQF
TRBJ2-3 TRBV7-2 ASSLAAGVGFHTDTQY
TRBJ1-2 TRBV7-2 ASSLGGGYGYT
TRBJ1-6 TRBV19 ASTGTLNSPLH
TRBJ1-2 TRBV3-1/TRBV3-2 ASSQDSIYGYT
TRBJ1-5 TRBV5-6 ASSLEGVSQPQH
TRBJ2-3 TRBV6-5 ASSYARGYTDTQY
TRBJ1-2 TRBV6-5 ASRKGNYGYT
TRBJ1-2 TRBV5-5 ASSSHDRDFGYT
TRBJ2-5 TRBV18 ASSPLPSGIETQY
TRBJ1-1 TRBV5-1 ASSIWGVTNTEAF
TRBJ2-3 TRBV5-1 ASSLGASGTDTQY
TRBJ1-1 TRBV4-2 ASSLRQGGTEAF
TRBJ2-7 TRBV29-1 SVGKLDRVSYEQY
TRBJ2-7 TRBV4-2 ASSQDGTGPYEQY
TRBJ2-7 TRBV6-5 ATSTGYEQY
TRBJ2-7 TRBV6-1 ASSEATGVVYEQY
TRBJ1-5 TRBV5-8 ASSHGGGWGQPQH
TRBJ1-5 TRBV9 ASSESYRVGGPYSNQPQH
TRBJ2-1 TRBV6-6 AASGGNEQF
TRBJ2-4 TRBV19 ASSIVRTKTLIAKNIQY
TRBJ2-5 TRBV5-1 ASSLTGTEETQY